This entry concerns a single T cell receptor beta chain. Its antigen is unknown. The record originates from a study of T-cell reconstitution after alpha-beta-depleted transplantation in children. Unique molecular identifiers tagged the TCRbeta library. Via MiXCR, TCRdb re-called the PCR reads, giving one row per CDR3 protein. The data show about 640,000 distinct CDR3 sequences, 10% to 15% seen once. General study findings and limits: The main origin of T-cell counts and diversity one year after transplant was newly produced T cells.

This specimen consisted of PBMCs, mostly from graft donor cells, obtained 360 days after TCRalphabeta/CD19-depleted stem cell transplant. This sequence originates from a male patient younger than 18 who had a stem cell transplant for acute myeloid leukemia, so the T cells may come from the graft donor.

Written as DNA, the CDR3 is TGTGCCAGCAGCCGGGGACAGGAGTCCTACGAGCAGTACTTC. Its protein product is CASSRGQESYEQYF. The V gene is TRBV4-2, the J gene TRBJ2-7; 8 positions match TRBD1. CDR1 and CDR2 from the germline V gene are LGHNA and YNFKEQ. J gave up 1 base and V 4 bases, and 3 bases lay outside the gene matches. The CDR3 runs 14 residues.